This TCR beta chain appears in the sequencing data of a study of T cells in pancreatic ductal adenocarcinoma. Study-level findings and limits: No significant tumor-blood clonality difference; means were about 0.11 and 0.072. Tumor-versus-blood clonality comparisons may be biased toward lower tumor diversity. This surgical cohort overrepresents the minority presenting with early-stage disease.

Surgery without prior neoadjuvant therapy was the treatment of the selected pancreatic ductal adenocarcinoma patients. Using immunoSEQ multiplex PCR, the repertoire was profiled, and TCRdb retains in-frame clones only, with some absent. The sample includes roughly 100,000 clones, about 96% seen only once; the top ten take 3.1%. The V segment lost 7 bases and the J segment 7 bases; nucleotides outside the gene matches: 13. Germline loops: CDR1 MDHEN, CDR2 SYDVKM. The CDR3 length is 16 residues. Of note for this clone: No antigen is known for it.

The sample taken for sequencing was PBMCs. The source is a human donor with pancreatic ductal adenocarcinoma. The chain carries TRBV28 and TRBJ2-3; TRBD2 agrees at 11 bases. CDR3 in DNA: TGTGCCAGCACCAATCGACTAGCGGGAAAGAGACATACGCAGTATTTT. The encoded protein is CASTNRLAGKRHTQYF.